This T cell receptor beta chain was retrieved from a study of cytomegalovirus exposure and HLA in healthy donors. General study findings and limits: Sequences of the TCR beta chain were said to predict the HLA-A and HLA-B alleles of most subjects accurately. TCR beta V- and J-gene trimming, according to a later analysis, was linked to a missense DCLRE1C variant.

V lost 1 base and J 2 bases, leaving 15 bases between the germline ends. Looked up from germline, CDR1 is SGDLS and CDR2 is YYNGEE. The CDR3 length is 16 residues. Researchers ran the PCR with 60 Vbeta and 13 Jbeta primers. Sequencing used immunoSEQ multiplex PCR; TCRdb keeps in-frame clones, though not all of them. The sample lists around 130,000 clones; about four fifths were seen once. Of note for this clone: Its antigen is unknown.

The TCR originated in a woman in her thirties or forties in good health and CMV-seronegative. The chain links TRBV9 to TRBJ1-1, with D perhaps matching TRBD1 (5 bases). Sequencing was done on a sample of PBMCs. CDR3 protein: CASSVQDVGGNTEAFF. For the CDR3, the DNA is TGTGCCAGCAGCGTACAAGACGTGGGGGGTAACACTGAAGCTTTCTTT.